This TCR beta chain was retrieved from a study of T cell responses to AZD1222 COVID-19 vaccine. Details on this clone: Its target is not known.

Using immunoSEQ multiplex PCR, the repertoire was profiled, and TCRdb retains in-frame clones only, with some absent. Of roughly 120,000 clones listed, approximately 87% were seen once; the top ten hold roughly 3.5%. The study's findings and limits: Just a handful of people given AZD1222 tested seropositive at baseline. Only after the peak T cell response were repertoires sampled.

Trimming took 5 bases from V and 0 from J; bases not matched to a gene: 1. The CDR3 runs 14 residues. CDR1 and CDR2 (germline): LNHDA, SQIVND (reference sequence). This chain links TRBV19 with TRBJ1-5; 7 positions agree with TRBD1. This sequence was found in an adult in good health. Material: peripheral blood, obtained on day 0 of AZD1222 vaccination. CDR3 DNA sequence: TGTGCCAGTAGTGGGGACAGTAGCAATCAGCCCCAGCATTTT. Its translation is CASSGDSSNQPQHF.